Below, 14 T cell receptor beta chains from the same sample are listed, as sequenced in a study of shared clonotypes between healthy human individuals. The assay was immunoSEQ multiplex PCR, and TCRdb's table has in-frame clones only and misses some. The sample has over a million clones, roughly 95% seen once. The sample comprised naive CD4+ T cells sorted from blood. Subset meaning: CD45RA+ positively selected. Source of these receptors: a man aged 25-40 years in good health.

The sample holds one count of this clone. The chain combines TRBV6-6 with TRBJ1-3, with D perhaps TRBD1 (5 bases). CDR3 size: 15 residues. Between the trimmed V and J ends, which lost 3 bases and 3 bases, there was a span of 12 bases. Germline lookup yields CDR1 MNHNY and CDR2 SVGAGI (reference sequence). CDR3 loop: CASSYQGSVGNTIYF. The DNA for the CDR3 is TGTGCCAGCAGTTATCAGGGCTCCGTTGGAAACACCATATATTTT.

About this clone: Distinct nucleotide sequences in the sample also encode this CDR3. The chain combines TRBV20-1 with TRBJ2-2; D gene ambiguous. V was shortened by 3 bases and J by 5 bases, with 4 bases between the two germline ends. The length of the CDR3 is 11 residues. The V gene's germline CDR1 is DFQATT and CDR2 SNEGSKA (reference sequence). The CDR3 loop is CSARKTGELFF. The DNA of the CDR3 is TGCAGTGCTAGGAAGACCGGGGAGCTGTTTTTT.

The chain links TRBV5-1 to TRBJ2-3; D uncertain. V gave up 2 bases and J gave up 1 base, with 11 bases separating them. In germline, CDR1 is SGHRS, CDR2 YFSETQ. This CDR3 is 15 amino acids long. The CDR3 protein is CASSFLAVGTDTQYF. CDR3 sequence (DNA): TGCGCCAGCAGCTTCTTGGCGGTCGGCACAGATACGCAGTATTTT.

Only one count was recorded for this clone. CDR3: CASSQDHGVGGGPQHF. CDR3 nucleotides: TGTGCCAGCAGCCAAGATCATGGTGTCGGTGGAGGGCCCCAGCATTTT. The chain has TRBV4-2 and TRBJ1-5; D remains ambiguous. The CDR3 is 16 residues long. The germline V gene has CDR1 LGHNA and CDR2 YNFKEQ. V gave up 0 bases and J gave up 9 bases, with 18 bases separating them.

This chain uses TRBV5-4 with TRBJ2-2; 10 nucleotides align to TRBD2. Trimming cost V 4 bases and J 7 bases; bases outside gene matches: 10. Germline V gene data show CDR1 as SGHNT and CDR2 as YYREEE (reference sequence). The CDR3 runs to 16 residues. CDR3 sequence: CASSPRQREGIGELFF. DNA for the CDR3: TGTGCCAGCAGCCCTAGGCAGCGGGAGGGGATCGGGGAGCTGTTTTTT.

The rearrangement uses TRBV7-6 and TRBJ2-2, with TRBD1 matching 7 bases. The V and J ends lost 5 bases and 5 bases, in that order; junction bases with no gene match: 2. CDR3 length equals 13 residues. The germline V gene encodes CDR1 SGHVS and CDR2 FNYEAQ. CDR3 nucleotide sequence: TGTGCCAGCAGCAAGACAGGGACCGGGGAGCTGTTTTTT. This sequence encodes CASSKTGTGELFF.

The chain links TRBV5-4 to TRBJ2-5; D is uncertain. Germline V CDR1 and CDR2: SGHNT, YYREEE (reference sequence). V lost 2 bases and J 2 bases, leaving 10 bases between the germline ends. CDR3 length: 14 amino acids. This CDR3 reads CASSFGSEQETQYF. In nucleotides, the CDR3 is TGTGCCAGCAGCTTCGGGTCGGAACAAGAGACCCAGTACTTC.

The chain has TRBV19 and TRBJ2-7, with D possibly TRBD1 on 6 matching bases. Germline CDR1 LNHDA, CDR2 SQIVND (reference sequence). The CDR3 length is 16 residues. The V end was cut by 3 bases, the J end by 0 bases, with 15 bases between. The CDR3 DNA is TGTGCCAGTAGTATCCGGCGGACAGTATTCTCCTACGAGCAGTACTTC. This translates into CASSIRRTVFSYEQYF.

The V gene is TRBV6-1, the J gene TRBJ2-7; 8 positions match TRBD1. Trimming cost V 7 bases and J 5 bases; bases outside gene matches: 7. This CDR3 comprises 13 residues. Germline CDR1 MNHNS, CDR2 SASEGT. CDR3 sequence reads: CASNEQGVNEQYF. As DNA, the CDR3 is TGTGCCAGCAACGAACAGGGGGTCAACGAGCAGTACTTC.

The chain combines TRBV28 with TRBJ2-7; D is perhaps TRBD1 or TRBD2 (5 bases each). The CDR3 runs to 13 residues. Germline assignment: CDR1 MDHEN and CDR2 SYDVKM. Trimming cost V 10 bases and J 0 bases, with 13 bases left between them. Here the CDR3 DNA reads TGTGCCACCTGGGGGATGAGCTCCTACGAGCAGTACTTC. Its protein product is CATWGMSSYEQYF.

This sequence joins TRBV28 and TRBJ2-7; D is unresolved. This CDR3 is 12 amino acids long. Germline V CDR1 and CDR2: MDHEN, SYDVKM. V was pared by 6 bases and J by 3 bases, with 9 bases between. The CDR3 DNA is TGTGCCAGCAGAACCTTGGGCTACGAGCAGTACTTC. As protein: CASRTLGYEQYF. The full variable domain, with the rest looked up from reference TRBV28 and TRBJ2-7, is DVKVTQSSRYLVKRTGEKVFLECVQDMDHENMFWYRQDPGLGLRLIYFSYDVKMKEKGDIPEGYSVSREKKERFSLILESASTNQTSMYLCASRTLGYEQYFGPGTRLTVT.

This chain links TRBV5-1 with TRBJ2-1; D uncertain. Germline CDR1 and CDR2: SGHRS and YFSETQ. Trimming took off 2 bases at V and 3 bases at J, with 12 bases between the two ends. This CDR3 contains 15 residues. DNA for the CDR3: TGCGCCAGCAGCTTAAGTGGGATTATCTACAATGAGCAGTTCTTC. Amino acid sequence: CASSLSGIIYNEQFF. Using reference TRBV5-1 and TRBJ2-1 for the parts outside the CDR3, the full variable domain is KAGVTQTPRYLIKTRGQQVTLSCSPISGHRSVSWYQQTPGQGLQFLFEYFSETQRNKGNFPGRFSGRQFSNSRSEMNVSTLELGDSALYLCASSLSGIIYNEQFFGPGTRLTVL.

In its sample, this clone was seen once. V is TRBV2 and J is TRBJ1-4; D is ambiguous. Trimming pared 3 bases from V and 2 bases from J, leaving 7 bases between. The CDR3 runs 14 residues. From germline, CDR1 is SNHLY and CDR2 FYNNEI. CDR3 protein: CASSDGVTNEKLFF. CDR3 in DNA: TGTGCCAGCAGTGACGGGGTGACTAATGAAAAACTGTTTTTT. The complete variable domain, with remaining parts taken from reference TRBV2 and TRBJ1-4, reads EPEVTQTPSHQVTQMGQEVILRCVPISNHLYFYWYRQILGQKVEFLVSFYNNEISEKSEIFDDQFSVERPDGSNFTLKIRSTKLEDSAMYFCASSDGVTNEKLFFGSGTQLSVL.

V and J are TRBV18 and TRBJ2-3; weak D call: TRBD2 (5 bases). Trimming pared 5 bases from V and 9 bases from J, leaving 9 bases between. Germline V gene lookup returns CDR1 KGHSH and CDR2 LQKENI. The CDR3 extends over 11 amino acids. The CDR3 reads CASSSRGTQYF. The DNA of the CDR3 is TGTGCCAGCTCATCCCGAGGGACGCAGTATTTT. The entire variable domain, with the rest obtained from reference TRBV18 and TRBJ2-3, is as follows: NAGVMQNPRHLVRRRGQEARLRCSPMKGHSHVYWYRQLPEEGLKFMVYLQKENIIDESGMPKERFSAEFPKEGPSILRIQQVVRGDSAAYFCASSSRGTQYFGPGTRLTVL.